These 25 T cell receptor beta chains were all obtained from the same sample, sequenced in a study of spatial heterogeneity in lung cancer. The time point denotes: sample taken at primary tumor resection. Extraction of whole RNA from tumor, nontumor lung or frozen PBMC preceded unsorted sequencing. TCRdb called the 5' RACE reads again in MiXCR, with one record for every CDR3 protein. The data contain tens of thousands of distinct CDR3 sequences, 7.5% to 10% of them singletons. The material was PBMCs, obtained at surgery. The receptors derive from a male donor with early-stage non-small cell lung cancer.

V gene TRBV7-2 combines with J gene TRBJ2-1; TRBD2 matches 9 bases. Germline trimming cut 0 bases from V and 8 bases from J; bases unmatched to any gene: 5. The CDR3 has 15 amino acids. In germline, CDR1 is SGHTA, CDR2 FQGNSA. The CDR3 coding sequence is TGTGCCAGCAGCTTAGCGCGGGAGGGCCGGCATGAGCAGTTCTTC. Residues: CASSLAREGRHEQFF.

This clonotype has a count of ten or more. This chain connects TRBV20-1 to TRBJ2-5; maybe TRBD2 (5 bases). The CDR3 extends over 13 amino acids. V dropped 6 bases and J dropped 1 base, with 12 bases sitting between them. Germline CDR1 is DFQATT and CDR2 is SNEGSKA (reference sequence). CDR3 in DNA: TGCAGTGCACTAGACGCTCGCCAAGAGACCCAGTACTTC. It codes for CSALDARQETQYF.

This clonotype was detected many times. This chain joins TRBV7-2 and TRBJ2-5; 9 bases agree with TRBD2. Germline CDR1 SGHTA, CDR2 FQGNSA. This CDR3 spans 14 amino acids. The V segment lost 5 bases and the J segment 5 bases; nucleotides outside the gene matches: 6. The CDR3 coding sequence is TGTGCCAGCAGCACGCGGGGGGGCGTTGAGACCCAGTACTTC. Its translation: CASSTRGGVETQYF.

This clonotype was counted only a few times. The rearrangement uses TRBV29-1 and TRBJ1-1; a weak D match, TRBD1 (5 bases). The CDR3 runs to 11 residues. CDR1 and CDR2 from the germline V gene are SQVTM and ANQGSEA. V shed 7 bases and J shed 4 bases, with 10 bases lying between them. The CDR3 loop is CSGGRGTEAFF. For the CDR3, the DNA is TGCAGCGGGGGGAGGGGCACTGAAGCTTTCTTT.

The chain combines TRBV3-1 with TRBJ2-1; no firm D call. Deletions cut 3 bases from V and 6 bases from J, with 9 bases between. Germline CDR1 reads LGHDT; CDR2 reads YNNKEL (reference sequence). CDR3 size: 13 residues. The CDR3 protein is CASSHPSRNEQFF. Written as DNA, the CDR3 is TGTGCCAGCAGCCACCCGAGCCGCAATGAGCAGTTCTTC.

The table lists this clonotype with many counts. The V gene is TRBV29-1, the J gene TRBJ2-5; D unresolved. This CDR3 region has 13 residues. The V end was cut by 3 bases, the J end by 7 bases, with 15 bases between. CDR1 and CDR2 from the germline V gene are SQVTM and ANQGSEA. The CDR3 DNA sequence: TGCAGCGTTGACTCCTCCGCAAGAGGGACCCAGTACTTC. Translating gives CSVDSSARGTQYF.

With respect to this clonotype: One base away lies a much larger clone, so this may be a sequencing read error. The rearrangement links TRBV2 to TRBJ2-4, with D tentatively TRBD1 (5 bases). The germline V gene has CDR1 SNHLY and CDR2 FYNNEI. The CDR3 runs to 13 residues. CDR3 amino acids: CANSELTQAREYF. CDR3 DNA: TGTGCCAACAGTGAACTTACACAGGCAAGGGAGTACTTC.

This clonotype was observed a handful of times. The genes are TRBV28 and TRBJ1-2; D is undetermined. Trimming cost V 1 base and J 2 bases, with 8 bases left between them. Germline V gene lookup returns CDR1 MDHEN and CDR2 SYDVKM. CDR3 length equals 14 residues. The CDR3 region is CASSLYPSNYGYTF. The CDR3 bases are TGTGCCAGCAGTTTATATCCCAGCAACTATGGCTACACCTTC.

In this sample, this clonotype turned up many times. This chain connects TRBV7-7 to TRBJ1-4; 7 nucleotides align to TRBD1. The CDR3 totals 13 residues. V was pared by 5 bases and J by 5 bases, with 2 bases of the junction left unmatched. Per germline, CDR1 SSHAT and CDR2 FNYEAQ (reference sequence). In DNA form, the CDR3 reads TGTGCCAGCAGCGTGACAGGGAATGAAAAACTGTTTTTT. Its translation: CASSVTGNEKLFF.

This clonotype was seen at least ten times. This rearrangement joins TRBV6-1 to TRBJ1-2, with a weak D call TRBD1 (5 bases). The germline V gene encodes CDR1 MNHNS and CDR2 SASEGT. The CDR3 has 15 residues. With 4 bases removed from V and 4 bases from J, the gap between germline ends came to 16 bases. CDR3 loop: CASSVDFSGGYGYTF. CDR3 bases: TGTGCCAGCAGTGTCGACTTTTCCGGGGGCTATGGCTACACCTTC.

The chain links TRBV12-3 or TRBV12-4 to TRBJ1-6, with 7 bases that match TRBD1. CDR3 length: 13 residues. Germline trimming cut 6 bases from V and 5 bases from J; bases unmatched to any gene: 1. The CDR3 coding sequence is TGTGCCAGCAGGGACAGGCATAATTCACCCCTCCACTTT. Translating gives CASRDRHNSPLHF.

This clonotype showed up just a few times. The chain joins TRBV7-9 to TRBJ2-3; D call uncertain. The germline gives CDR1 SEHNR, CDR2 FQNEAQ (reference sequence). The CDR3 contains 14 residues. The germline V and J ends were trimmed by 3 bases and 0 bases, with 7 bases remaining between them. The DNA for the CDR3 is TGTGCCAGCAGCTTCTCAGTTAGCACAGATACGCAGTATTTT. Its translation is CASSFSVSTDTQYF.

The sample holds many counts of this clonotype. The chain recombines TRBV5-1 with TRBJ2-7, with 9 bases matching TRBD2. From germline, CDR1 is SGHRS and CDR2 YFSETQ. The V segment lost 4 bases and the J segment 2 bases; nucleotides outside the gene matches: 7. This CDR3 has 15 residues. CDR3 in amino acids: CASSEAGGIAYEQYF. DNA of the CDR3: TGCGCCAGCAGCGAAGCGGGGGGTATCGCCTACGAGCAGTACTTC.

This clonotype was detected ten times or more. This chain uses TRBV10-3 with TRBJ2-7; tentative D call: TRBD2 (5 bases). Germline CDR1 and CDR2: ENHRY and SYGVKD. V was cut by 4 bases and J by 8 bases, with 15 bases left in between. The CDR3 extends over 13 amino acids. CDR3 sequence reads: CAISGGDGVQQYF. Written as DNA, the CDR3 is TGTGCCATCAGTGGGGGAGACGGGGTACAGCAGTACTTC.

There are a few counts of this clonotype. This sequence joins TRBV9 and TRBJ2-3; no definite D call. V dropped 4 bases and J dropped 0 bases, with 9 bases sitting between them. The CDR3 has 14 amino acids. Germline CDR1 SGDLS, CDR2 YYNGEE. CDR3 DNA: TGTGCCAGCAGCCGGACCAGTAGCACAGATACGCAGTATTTT. Encoded protein: CASSRTSSTDTQYF.

This clonotype came up many times. The V and J genes are TRBV29-1 and TRBJ2-3, with D unresolved. Trimming shortened V by 4 bases and J by 1 base, and 12 bases separated the two germline ends. Germline V gives CDR1 SQVTM, CDR2 ANQGSEA. This CDR3 region has 14 residues. This CDR3 is CSVVSRLRTDTQYF. The CDR3 nucleotides read TGCAGCGTTGTTTCCAGGCTTCGCACAGATACGCAGTATTTT.

This clonotype was observed many times. V usage is TRBV21-1 and J usage is TRBJ2-7; TRBD1, the table's D call, lacks a check against the DNA. TRBV21-1 is a recognized pseudogene. The CDR3 runs to 13 residues. CDR3 amino acids: CAGLGQGSYEQYF. The CDR3, as DNA: TGTGCCGGGTTGGGACAGGGGTCGTACGAGCAGTACTTC.

A few counts support this clonotype. The J gene is TRBJ1-1, the V gene TRBV3-1; 8 bases are shared with TRBD1. The CDR3 length is 12 residues. Per germline, CDR1 LGHDT and CDR2 YNNKEL (reference sequence). V lost 4 bases, J lost 8 bases, and 3 bases stayed unmatched. The CDR3 nucleotides read TGTGCCAGCAGCCCCCGGGACAGGGAAGCTTTCTTT. It translates to CASSPRDREAFF. The full variable domain, its missing parts supplied by reference TRBV3-1 and TRBJ1-1, is DTAVSQTPKYLVTQMGNDKSIKCEQNLGHDTMYWYKQDSKKFLKIMFSYNNKELIINETVPNRFSPKSPDKAHLNLHINSLELGDSAVYFCASSPRDREAFFGQGTRLTVV.

This clonotype was observed at least ten times. V usage is TRBV2 and J usage is TRBJ2-7, with 11 bases that match TRBD1. Germline CDR1 reads SNHLY; CDR2 reads FYNNEI. V trimming: 6 bases; J trimming: 3 bases; junction bases outside the gene matches: 1. The CDR3 has 13 amino acids. CDR3 in amino acids: CASSGTGGYEQYF. The CDR3 DNA sequence: TGTGCCAGCAGCGGGACAGGGGGCTACGAGCAGTACTTC.

The chain links TRBV7-8 to TRBJ2-1, with 10 positions matching TRBD2. The V gene end was trimmed by 1 base and the J gene end by 9 bases; junction bases not matched to a gene: 12. This CDR3 has 17 amino acids. Per germline, CDR1 SGHVS and CDR2 FQNEAQ. The CDR3 DNA is TGTGCCAGCAGCTTAGTTTGGCGGCTAGCGGGAGTAAGTGAGCAGTTCTTC. It translates to CASSLVWRLAGVSEQFF.

Many counts were recorded for this clonotype. The CDR3 is CASSQDATLRGEQYF. DNA of the CDR3: TGTGCCAGCAGCCAAGATGCGACTTTACGAGGCGAGCAGTACTTC. J is TRBJ2-7 and V is TRBV4-2, with unresolved D. Germline-derived CDR1 and CDR2 are LGHNA and YNFKEQ. The CDR3 is 15 residues long. Trimming took 0 bases from V and 6 from J, leaving 15 bases between them.

The table lists this clonotype with many counts. The chain joins TRBV2 to TRBJ2-2; D is perhaps TRBD1 or TRBD2 (5 bases each). CDR1 and CDR2 from the germline V gene are SNHLY and FYNNEI. This CDR3 region has 15 residues. Trimming removed 1 base at V and 6 bases at J, with 12 bases between. CDR3 in amino acids: CASSEDGRDAGELFF. CDR3 nucleotides: TGTGCCAGCAGTGAAGATGGACGGGACGCCGGGGAGCTGTTTTTT. Using reference TRBV2 and TRBJ2-2 for the parts outside the CDR3, the full variable domain is EPEVTQTPSHQVTQMGQEVILRCVPISNHLYFYWYRQILGQKVEFLVSFYNNEISEKSEIFDDQFSVERPDGSNFTLKIRSTKLEDSAMYFCASSEDGRDAGELFFGEGSRLTVL.

This clonotype was seen ten or more times. The chain carries TRBV3-1 and TRBJ1-1, with D perhaps matching TRBD1 (5 bases). The CDR3 spans 15 residues. Looked up from germline, CDR1 is LGHDT and CDR2 is YNNKEL (reference sequence). V lost 4 bases, J lost 0 bases, and 12 bases lay in between. CDR3 sequence: CASSPLTAMNTEAFF. The CDR3 DNA reads TGTGCCAGCAGCCCCTTGACAGCTATGAACACTGAAGCTTTCTTT.

This clonotype turned up a few times. The chain has TRBV10-2 and TRBJ1-1, with unresolved D. Trimming left V 7 bases short and J 0 bases short, with 12 bases between. Germline values: CDR1 WSHSY, CDR2 SAAADI. The CDR3 sequence is 14 residues long. CDR3 nucleotide sequence: TGCGCCAGCAACTATAAAGAGATGAACACTGAAGCTTTCTTT. Its translation: CASNYKEMNTEAFF.

This clonotype was detected ten times or more. V usage is TRBV7-9 and J usage is TRBJ1-1; tentatively, D is TRBD1 (6 bases). CDR3 length equals 13 residues. Per the germline V gene, CDR1 is SEHNR and CDR2 is FQNEAQ (reference sequence). Trimming removed 4 bases from V and 7 bases from J, with 13 bases in between. In DNA form, the CDR3 reads TGTGCCAGCAGCTCCCCGGACAGATTTGAAGCTTTCTTT. Translating it yields CASSSPDRFEAFF.